The T cell receptor beta chain under discussion was sequenced for a study of blood T cell repertoires in COVID-19. The table lists this clone with a count of one. In the study's own analysis: Reference gene primer amplification gave estimated nucleated cell counts. Assay: immunoSEQ multiplex PCR; the TCRdb copy retains only in-frame clones and omits some. The D gene and trimming were derived from the DNA, and the V and J assignments and clone size from that table. The profile shows about 360,000 clones, 86% of them singletons. CDR3 length: 15 amino acids. Germline lookup yields CDR1 MGHRA and CDR2 YSYEKL. The V end was cut by 2 bases, the J end by 9 bases, with 14 bases between.

The rearrangement joins TRBV4-1 to TRBJ1-6; D possibly corresponds to TRBD1 (6 bases). The sequenced material came from peripheral blood. This clonotype was sampled from a woman in her sixties or seventies with COVID-19, enrolled during active disease. The CDR3: CASSQYRGARSPLHF. DNA for the CDR3: TGCGCCAGCAGCCAATATCGGGGGGCGCGTTCACCCCTCCACTTT.